These 14 T cell receptor beta chains were sequenced from one sample in a study of shared clonotypes between healthy human individuals. The method was immunoSEQ multiplex PCR; TCRdb's version includes in-frame clones alone and lacks a portion of them. The repertoire includes around 2,000,000 clones, roughly 94% of them detected once, and 0.9% to 1.3% sits in the top ten. The naive CD8 fraction comprised CD45RO-negative cells positively selected for CCR7 and excluded terminally differentiated effector memory CD45RA+ cells. Sequencing was done on a sample of naive CD8+ T cells sorted from blood. The receptors here all came from a man between 18 and 29 years old in good health.

This chain links TRBV29-1 with TRBJ2-1; 7 positions match TRBD1. There are 12 residues in the CDR3. Germline CDR1 SQVTM, CDR2 ANQGSEA. With 8 bases clipped from V and 5 bases from J, the junction kept 6 bases outside the gene matches. For the CDR3, the DNA is TGCAGCCTTTGGGACAGTAACAATGAGCAGTTCTTC. This encodes CSLWDSNNEQFF.

Details on this clone: Other nucleotide sequences from this sample produce the same CDR3. The chain links TRBV2 to TRBJ1-5; D is perhaps TRBD1 (5 bases). The CDR3 has 14 amino acids. With 6 bases removed from V and 0 bases from J, the gap between germline ends came to 9 bases. From germline, CDR1 is SNHLY and CDR2 FYNNEI. In DNA, the CDR3 is TGTGCCAGCAGAGGGACGGCTAGCAATCAGCCCCAGCATTTT. This gives the protein CASRGTASNQPQHF.

In the case of this clone: Other DNA sequences in this specimen translate into the identical CDR3. The chain's CDR3 is CASSLEGLGSPLHF. The CDR3 DNA sequence: TGCGCCAGCAGCTTGGAGGGTTTGGGTTCACCCCTCCACTTT. The chain combines TRBV5-1 with TRBJ1-6; D remains ambiguous. V lost 0 bases and J lost 9, with 10 bases in between. The CDR3 spans 14 residues. The germline gives CDR1 SGHRS, CDR2 YFSETQ.

The gene calls are TRBV9 and TRBJ2-7; 12 positions agree with TRBD1. V gave up 2 bases and J gave up 0 bases; unmatched junction bases: 6. Germline CDR1 SGDLS, CDR2 YYNGEE. This CDR3 is built from 17 residues. The CDR3 spells CASSVGQGAFGSYEQYF. CDR3 bases: TGTGCCAGCAGCGTGGGACAGGGGGCGTTTGGCTCCTACGAGCAGTACTTC.

A single count supports this clone. J is TRBJ2-7 and V is TRBV7-8, with D uncertain. This CDR3 has 14 residues. Germline-derived CDR1 and CDR2 are SGHVS and FQNEAQ. V was cut by 8 bases and J by 5 bases, with 19 bases left in between. In nucleotides, the CDR3 is TGTGCCAGCGCGAAGTCATCCCTACTCCACGAGCAGTACTTC. Amino acid sequence: CASAKSSLLHEQYF.

The rearrangement uses TRBV9 and TRBJ2-7, with 7 bases aligning to TRBD2. V gave up 3 bases and J gave up 7 bases; unmatched junction bases: 13. This CDR3 is built from 15 residues. The V gene's germline CDR1 is SGDLS and CDR2 YYNGEE. The CDR3: CASSESGVPMGEQYF. The CDR3 bases are TGTGCCAGCAGCGAAAGCGGGGTACCGATGGGGGAGCAGTACTTC.

The V and J genes are TRBV29-1 and TRBJ1-2; 7 positions agree with TRBD1. Germline CDR1 reads SQVTM; CDR2 reads ANQGSEA. J gave up 3 bases and V 5 bases, and 3 bases lay outside the gene matches. The length of the CDR3 is 12 residues. The CDR3 reads CSVIQGYYGYTF. DNA of the CDR3: TGCAGCGTTATACAGGGGTACTATGGCTACACCTTC. Filled out from reference TRBV29-1 and TRBJ1-2, the complete variable domain reads SAVISQKPSRDICQRGTSLTIQCQVDSQVTMMFWYRQQPGQSLTLIATANQGSEATYESGFVIDKFPISRPNLTFSTLTVSNMSPEDSSIYLCSVIQGYYGYTFGSGTRLTVV.

This chain uses TRBV6-1 with TRBJ1-1; no firm D call. This CDR3 comprises 10 residues. The ends were cut back, 6 bases at V and 11 bases at J, with 10 bases in the middle. Germline V gene data show CDR1 as MNHNS and CDR2 as SASEGT. The DNA for the CDR3 is TGTGCCAGCAGGGATAGCGCGGCTTTCTTT. Protein: CASRDSAAFF.

The chain uses TRBV11-2 and TRBJ2-5; 7 nucleotides match TRBD2. Trimming removed 5 bases from V and 1 base from J; junction bases left unmatched: 16. Germline V gives CDR1 SGHAT, CDR2 FQNNGV. This CDR3 has 18 residues. The CDR3 nucleotides are TGTGCCAGCAGCCGCACGGGGGATGGCGGGAGCGGCCAAGAGACCCAGTACTTC. The encoded protein is CASSRTGDGGSGQETQYF. Filled out from reference TRBV11-2 and TRBJ2-5, the complete variable domain reads EAGVAQSPRYKIIEKRQSVAFWCNPISGHATLYWYQQILGQGPKLLIQFQNNGVVDDSQLPKDRFSAERLKGVDSTLKIQPAKLEDSAVYLCASSRTGDGGSGQETQYFGPGTRLLVL.

This clone appeared a single time. The CDR3 loop is CASSRTPTYEQYF. CDR3 nucleotide sequence: TGTGCCAGCAGCCGAACTCCCACCTACGAGCAGTACTTC. This chain uses TRBV5-5 with TRBJ2-7; no definite D call. The germline V gene has CDR1 SGHKS and CDR2 YYEKEE (reference sequence). There are 13 residues in the CDR3. V dropped 4 bases and J dropped 2 bases, with 10 bases sitting between them. The full variable domain, rest sourced from reference TRBV5-5 and TRBJ2-7, is DAGVTQSPTHLIKTRGQQVTLRCSPISGHKSVSWYQQVLGQGPQFIFQYYEKEERGRGNFPDRFSARQFPNYSSELNVNALLLGDSALYLCASSRTPTYEQYFGPGTRLTVT.

The chain couples TRBV28 to TRBJ1-2, with TRBD1 matching over 8 bases. The J segment lost 7 bases and the V segment lost 3 bases, leaving 7 bases of the junction unmatched. CDR1 is MDHEN, CDR2 SYDVKM, per germline. CDR3 length equals 14 residues. The CDR3 sequence is CASSFSGGDGGYTF. The CDR3, as DNA: TGTGCCAGCAGTTTCTCAGGGGGCGACGGTGGCTACACCTTC.

This chain links TRBV6-4 with TRBJ2-3, with 9 nucleotides matching TRBD2. Trimming at V came to 2 bases and at J to 1 base, leaving 7 bases not matched to a gene. The V gene's germline CDR1 is MRHNA and CDR2 SNTAGT. The CDR3 contains 17 residues. The CDR3 loop reads CASSDVAGGPGTDTQYF. The DNA of the CDR3 is TGTGCCAGCAGTGACGTTGCGGGAGGGCCTGGCACAGATACGCAGTATTTT.

The chain is built from TRBV6-1 and TRBJ2-5; 8 nucleotides agree with TRBD2. In germline, CDR1 is MNHNS, CDR2 SASEGT. The CDR3 is 15 residues long. Trimming cost V 1 base and J 5 bases; bases outside gene matches: 6. The chain's CDR3 is CASSEEVAGSETQYF. CDR3 bases: TGTGCCAGCAGTGAAGAGGTAGCGGGGTCGGAGACCCAGTACTTC.

The chain uses TRBV15 and TRBJ2-3, with D possibly being TRBD1 (6 bases). This CDR3 region has 18 residues. In germline, CDR1 is LNHNV, CDR2 YYDKDF (reference sequence). Trimming shortened V by 0 bases and J by 2 bases, and 18 bases separated the two germline ends. Here the CDR3 DNA reads TGTGCCACCAGCAGAGATGGGGGTTACGGACAGCTCACAGATACGCAGTATTTT. The encoded protein is CATSRDGGYGQLTDTQYF.